This T cell receptor beta chain derives from a study of cytomegalovirus exposure and HLA in healthy donors. With 60 Vbeta and 13 Jbeta primers, the PCR was carried out. Only in-frame clones appear in the TCRdb table, and some are missing; sequencing was by immunoSEQ multiplex PCR. The repertoire consists of about 200,000 clones, with 75% to 90% occurring once and the leading ten covering 6.5%. V lost 5 bases and J 6 bases, leaving 16 bases between the germline ends. Germline-derived CDR1 and CDR2 are SQVTM and ANQGSEA. This CDR3 has 13 residues. Notes on the study in general: Several of the most significant clusters appeared, in a later analysis, to be linked to common viral pathogens.

To note about this clone: Its antigen remains unknown.

The chain is built from TRBV29-1 and TRBJ2-5; maybe TRBD2 (5 bases). The clonotype was recovered from a woman in her 50s in good health and CMV-seropositive. Specimen: PBMCs. The CDR3 region is CSVWASPRQTQYF. The CDR3 region has the DNA TGCAGCGTTTGGGCTAGCCCCCGTCAGACCCAGTACTTC.